This TCR beta chain was documented in a study of long-term antiretroviral therapy in people with HIV. Trimming removed 3 bases at V and 7 bases at J, with 12 bases between. This CDR3 region has 13 residues. CDR1 is LNHDA and CDR2 is SQIVND in the germline V gene (reference sequence). This clone appeared a few times. The libraries were made with immunoSEQ v3.0 at survey level. Repertoires were generated with immunoSEQ multiplex PCR, while TCRdb's copy carries only in-frame clones and drops some. Here the sample spans roughly 24,000 clones, more than 75% being singletons. This receptor was identified in a man aged 40-49 years with HIV. The sample was unsorted PBMCs, taken approximately 4.8 years after starting antiretroviral therapy. This chain uses TRBV19 with TRBJ1-1; perhaps TRBD1 as D (6 bases). The CDR3 spells CASSMWTEVEAFF. The CDR3 coding sequence is TGTGCCAGTAGTATGTGGACAGAAGTTGAAGCTTTCTTT.